The clone carrying this T cell receptor (beta chain) was observed many times. The CDR3 has 15 amino acids. Germline V gene lookup returns CDR1 DFQATT and CDR2 SNEGSKA (reference sequence). Trimming cost V 2 bases and J 4 bases; bases outside gene matches: 11. MiXCR, run by TCRdb on the RT-PCR reads, gives a single entry per CDR3 protein. Here the sample spans more than 600,000 distinct CDR3 sequences, approximately 15% being singletons. The TCR was taken from a female donor in good health, serving as a healthy control. The chain joins TRBV20-1 to TRBJ2-7; 7 bases map to TRBD1. The sequencing sample was made of memory CD4+ T cells from blood. CDR3 protein: CSARKNGGQTYEQYF. In DNA form, the CDR3 reads TGCAGTGCTAGAAAGAATGGGGGACAGACATACGAGCAGTACTTC.